This T cell receptor beta chain was sequenced during a study of shared clonotypes between healthy human individuals. Only in-frame clones appear in the TCRdb table, and some are missing; sequencing was by immunoSEQ multiplex PCR. The sample has over 2 million clones, approximately 95% seen once; the top ten hold 0.1% to 0.15%. This clone is a singleton in its sample. Antigen specificity is unknown. Study-wide findings and caveats: Larger estimated richness was generally recorded for naive subsets relative to memory subsets. Expectations were that clonotype sharing among donors would be affected by sequencing depth. Non-shared clonotypes had lower generation probabilities than clonotypes shared by all four sorted-subset donors.

V lost 5 bases and J 0 bases, leaving 10 bases between the germline ends. This CDR3 spans 13 amino acids. In germline, CDR1 is GTSNPN, CDR2 SVGIG (reference sequence). The gene calls are TRBV30 and TRBJ1-1; no reliable D call. The receptor was derived from a man between 18 and 29 years old in good health. The source material was naive CD4+ T cells sorted from blood. Subset here: CD45RA+ positively selected. The CDR3 loop is CAWGEQMNTEAFF. The CDR3 DNA reads TGTGCCTGGGGGGAACAGATGAACACTGAAGCTTTCTTT.